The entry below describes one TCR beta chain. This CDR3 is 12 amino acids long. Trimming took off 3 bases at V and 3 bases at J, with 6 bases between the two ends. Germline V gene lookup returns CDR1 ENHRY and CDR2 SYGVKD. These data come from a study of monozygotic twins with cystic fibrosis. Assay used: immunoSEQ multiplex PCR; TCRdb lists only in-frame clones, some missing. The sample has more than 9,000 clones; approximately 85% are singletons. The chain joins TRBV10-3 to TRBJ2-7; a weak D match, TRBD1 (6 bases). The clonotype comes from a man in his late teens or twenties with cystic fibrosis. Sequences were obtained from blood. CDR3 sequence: CAISEQGYEQYF. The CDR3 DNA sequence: TGTGCCATCAGTGAACAGGGCTACGAGCAGTACTTC.